This paragraph reports one TCR beta chain. This sample was included in a study of blood T cell repertoires in COVID-19. As for the study in general: Spain, Italy and the United States supplied samples that represented acute and convalescent COVID-19.

Sequencing was performed with immunoSEQ multiplex PCR; in TCRdb, only in-frame clones are kept and a portion is missing. The table has around 260,000 clones, 80% to 85% seen once. Germline loops: CDR1 MNHEY, CDR2 SMNVEV (reference sequence). The CDR3 extends over 13 amino acids. V shed 8 bases, J shed 14 bases, and the junction held 14 bases outside the gene matches. The origin of this receptor is a person aged 70 to 85 with COVID-19, enrolled during active disease. This chain connects TRBV27 to TRBJ2-1; TRBD2 aligns across 8 bases. Sequencing was carried out using peripheral blood. The CDR3 sequence: CASGPSVGLVKFF. The CDR3 region has the DNA TGTGCCAGCGGCCCCTCGGTGGGACTAGTCAAGTTCTTC.